A selection of T cell receptor beta chains follows, all from one sample in a study of T cells in localized non-small cell lung cancer. Only in-frame clones appear in the TCRdb table, and some are missing; sequencing was by immunoSEQ multiplex PCR. Among 70,000 or so clones, approximately 84% were seen once, and the ten largest hold 1.3%. This specimen was peripheral blood, taken before any cancer treatment. The receptor source for this set is a female donor older than 55 with stage I lung adenocarcinoma. Each CDR3 is given with its conserved first and last residue. Each record gives: V gene, clone size, D gene, J gene, CDR3 DNA, CDR3 protein. A D gene is named only where the DNA matches it firmly. A row's size may be missing; if present it is once, few, many or a size class.

TRBV6-6	few	-	TRBJ2-6	TGTGCCAGCACCGCAAAATCGAAATCTGGGGCCAACGTCCTGACTTTC	CASTAKSKSGANVLTF
TRBV5-1	-	-	TRBJ2-3	TGCGCCAGCAGCTTGGGCCACAGAGGGACAGATACGCAGTATTTT	CASSLGHRGTDTQYF
TRBV5-4	-	-	TRBJ2-1	TGTGCCAGCAGCTTGGGCGAAAACAATGAGCAGTTCTTC	CASSLGENNEQFF
TRBV5-1	-	-	TRBJ2-5	TGCGCCAGCAGCCAGGGCGCTATGAGAGTGGCAGAGACCCAGTACTTC	CASSQGAMRVAETQYF
TRBV7-7	-	TRBD1	TRBJ2-7	TGTGCCAGCAGCTTAGGACAGGGGAACGAGCAGTACTTC	CASSLGQGNEQYF
TRBV11-3	-	-	TRBJ1-4	TGTGCCAGCAGCCTCGGGGCGGGGATAGGAGATGAAAAACTGTTTTTT	CASSLGAGIGDEKLFF
TRBV5-6	-	-	TRBJ2-5	TGTGCCAGCAGCTTGGTGTTAGAAACCAACGACCAGTACTTC	CASSLVLETNDQYF
TRBV29-1	-	-	TRBJ1-5	TGCAGCGTTGATACAGGGAACAATCAGCCCCAGCATTTT	CSVDTGNNQPQHF
TRBV19	-	-	TRBJ2-3	TGTGCCAGTAGTATTCACAGAAACACAGATACGCAGTATTTT	CASSIHRNTDTQYF
TRBV27	-	TRBD1	TRBJ2-3	TGTGCCAGCAGCTCAGACGGCGAACAGGGGGTCGCGCAGTATTTT	CASSSDGEQGVAQYF
TRBV15	-	-	TRBJ1-2	TGTGCCACCAGCAGAGCGGTTAGTGCGGGAAACTATGGCTACACCTTC	CATSRAVSAGNYGYTF
TRBV7-9	-	TRBD1	TRBJ1-2	TGTGCCAGCAGCATACAACAGGGGACCCAGTATGGCTACACCTTC	CASSIQQGTQYGYTF
TRBV5-1	-	TRBD1	TRBJ1-3	TGCGCCAGCAGGATGGGGACAGGGACAGGAAACACCATATATTTT	CASRMGTGTGNTIYF
TRBV2	-	-	TRBJ2-5	TGTGCCAGCGAGAGGGCCAGGGAGACCCAGTACTTC	CASERARETQYF
TRBV19	once	TRBD2	TRBJ2-1	TGTGCCAGTAGTGGACTAGCGGGAGAAGGGGCCTACAATGAGCAGTTCTTC	CASSGLAGEGAYNEQFF
TRBV7-3	-	-	TRBJ2-3	TGTGCCAGCAGCCGCGGGCGGGCAGATACGCAGTATTTT	CASSRGRADTQYF
TRBV7-3	-	-	TRBJ2-7	TGTGCCAGCAGCCCCTCAGGAGGCTACGAGCAGTACTTC	CASSPSGGYEQYF
TRBV5-1	-	-	TRBJ1-1	TGCGCCAGCAGCCTACAGGGCCCTGAAGCTTTCTTT	CASSLQGPEAFF
TRBV7-2	-	-	TRBJ2-2	TGTGCCAGCAGCTTATTCCCAGGTTCGAACACCGGGGAGCTGTTTTTT	CASSLFPGSNTGELFF
TRBV7-9	many	-	TRBJ2-1	TGTGCCAGCAGCTTAGCAGGGGGCAATGAGCAGTTCTTC	CASSLAGGNEQFF